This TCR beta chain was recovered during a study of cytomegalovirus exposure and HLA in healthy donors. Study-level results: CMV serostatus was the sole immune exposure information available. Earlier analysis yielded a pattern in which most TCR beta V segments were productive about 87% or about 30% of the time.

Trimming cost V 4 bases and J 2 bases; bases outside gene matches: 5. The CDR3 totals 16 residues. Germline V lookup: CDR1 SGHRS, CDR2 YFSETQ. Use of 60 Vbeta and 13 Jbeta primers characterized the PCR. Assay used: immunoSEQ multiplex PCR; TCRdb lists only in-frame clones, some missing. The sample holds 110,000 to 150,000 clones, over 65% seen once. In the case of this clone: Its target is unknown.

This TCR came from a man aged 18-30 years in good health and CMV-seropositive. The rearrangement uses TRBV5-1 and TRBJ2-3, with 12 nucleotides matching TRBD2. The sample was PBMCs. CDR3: CASSPGLAGLTDTQYF. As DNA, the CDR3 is TGCGCCAGCAGCCCAGGACTAGCGGGACTCACAGATACGCAGTATTTT.